The clone carrying this T cell receptor beta chain was counted once. Its antigen is undetermined. cDNA reverse transcribed from extracted RNA served as the sequencing template. Assay: immunoSEQ multiplex PCR; the TCRdb copy retains only in-frame clones and omits some. The table shows approximately 65,000 clones, with around 45% occurring only once. This entry belongs to a study of CD8+ T cells in alopecia areata. At the level of the study: Each day, treated patients took oral tofacitinib twice, at 5 to 10 mg per dose.

Study-wide findings and caveats: Many expanded lesional clones stayed in scalp and blood while on tofacitinib. Sequencing of scalp tissue also captures the resident alphabeta T cells of normal skin.

Germline CDR1 is SGHVS and CDR2 is FQNEAQ. The CDR3 consists of 14 residues. The junction had 9 bases not matched to a gene; V was cut back by 5 bases and J by 7 bases. The treatment: oral pan-JAK inhibitor, 5-10 mg twice daily. The study team obtained lesional scalp punch biopsies and peripheral blood from alopecia areata patients. Sequencing was performed on CD8+ T cells sorted from blood, taken around week 37, from a patient treated with tofacitinib. The source of this sequence is a human donor with alopecia areata. The chain employs TRBV7-8 and TRBJ1-2, with 8 bases matching TRBD1. CDR3 residues: CASSPRPGGFGYTF. DNA for the CDR3: TGTGCCAGCAGCCCCCGCCCAGGGGGCTTTGGCTACACCTTC.